These 10 T cell receptor beta chains originate from one sample sequenced in a study of OX40 agonist ivuxolimab in advanced cancers. Some clones are missing from TCRdb's copy, which holds only in-frame ones; the method was immunoSEQ multiplex PCR. This sample has more than 45,000 clones, with approximately 87% found just once. The sequences come from CD4+ or CD8+ T cells sorted from blood, collected in a trial of the OX40 agonist ivuxolimab. These receptors were obtained from an adult with an advanced solid tumor such as melanoma, head and neck, liver or kidney cancer.

The J gene is TRBJ2-3, the V gene TRBV19; D perhaps matches TRBD2 (6 bases). Germline-derived CDR1 and CDR2 are LNHDA and SQIVND (reference sequence). V lost 10 bases to trimming and J lost 4 bases, with 27 bases between them. The CDR3 totals 17 residues. The CDR3 sequence is CATRGYGAAGFSDTQYF. The CDR3 coding sequence is TGTGCCACCCGGGGGTACGGGGCCGCGGGTTTTTCAGATACGCAGTATTTT.

The rearrangement joins TRBV7-9 to TRBJ2-3; D is unclear. Germline assignment: CDR1 SEHNR and CDR2 FQNEAQ (reference sequence). This CDR3 is built from 13 residues. V lost 3 bases to trimming and J lost 4 bases, with 8 bases between them. DNA for the CDR3: TGTGCCAGCAGCTTTCCGTTAGCAGATACGCAGTATTTT. This encodes CASSFPLADTQYF.

Comment on this clone: The junction departs from the called germline gene at one end, perhaps through a read error. This chain links TRBV7-7 with TRBJ2-3; D gene unclear. Germline V gene data show CDR1 as SSHAT and CDR2 as FNYEAQ (reference sequence). This CDR3 is 14 amino acids long. CDR3 sequence reads: CASSLGSVADTQYF. As DNA, the CDR3 is TGTGCTAGCAGCTTAGGGTCTGTGGCAGATACGCAGTATTTT.

The table lists this clone with a count of one. The rearrangement joins TRBV5-1 to TRBJ2-7; D possibly corresponds to TRBD1 (6 bases). There are 12 residues in the CDR3. Per germline, CDR1 SGHRS and CDR2 YFSETQ. Trimming took off 4 bases at V and 4 bases at J, with 9 bases between the two ends. CDR3 DNA: TGCGCCAGCAGCCTCGACAGGTACGAGCAGTACTTC. Amino acid sequence: CASSLDRYEQYF.

The chain links TRBV5-1 to TRBJ2-3; 7 nucleotides match TRBD1. The CDR3 has 14 residues. With V trimmed by 4 bases and J by 2 bases, 4 bases remained unmatched. Germline V gene sequence: CDR1 SGHRS, CDR2 YFSETQ. CDR3 loop: CASSRTGDTDTQYF. CDR3 DNA: TGCGCCAGCAGCCGGACAGGAGACACAGATACGCAGTATTTT.

This clone occurred once. The V and J genes are TRBV7-2 and TRBJ2-7; TRBD2 matches 11 bases. V gave up 5 bases and J gave up 5 bases; unmatched junction bases: 11. This CDR3 contains 16 residues. In germline, CDR1 is SGHTA, CDR2 FQGNSA. In nucleotides, the CDR3 is TGTGCCAGCAGCGGATGGCTAGCGGGGGGCCCCCACGAGCAGTACTTC. It translates to CASSGWLAGGPHEQYF. The full variable domain, with the rest looked up from reference TRBV7-2 and TRBJ2-7, is GAGVSQSPSNKVTEKGKDVELRCDPISGHTALYWYRQSLGQGLEFLIYFQGNSAPDKSGLPSDRFSAERTGGSVSTLTIQRTQQEDSAVYLCASSGWLAGGPHEQYFGPGTRLTVT.

This chain connects TRBV5-6 to TRBJ1-1; D gene unclear. Germline lookup yields CDR1 SGHDT and CDR2 YYEEEE. Trimming removed 0 bases from V and 1 base from J, with 13 bases in between. The CDR3 is 16 residues long. The CDR3 spells CASSLVLHGQNTEAFF. As DNA, the CDR3 is TGTGCCAGCAGCTTGGTTTTGCACGGGCAGAACACTGAAGCTTTCTTT.

The rearrangement joins TRBV11-2 to TRBJ2-7; D is ambiguous. In germline, CDR1 is SGHAT, CDR2 FQNNGV. The CDR3 is 15 amino acids. The V gene lost 6 bases and the J gene lost 4 bases, with 19 bases spanning the gap. In DNA form, the CDR3 reads TGTGCCAGCAGTTCCTTTCTATCGAGTGGTTACGAGCAGTACTTC. This encodes CASSSFLSSGYEQYF. The full variable domain, completed using reference TRBV11-2 and TRBJ2-7, is EAGVAQSPRYKIIEKRQSVAFWCNPISGHATLYWYQQILGQGPKLLIQFQNNGVVDDSQLPKDRFSAERLKGVDSTLKIQPAKLEDSAVYLCASSSFLSSGYEQYFGPGTRLTVT.

This rearrangement joins TRBV18 to TRBJ1-6; D gene ambiguous. The ends were cut back, 6 bases at V and 0 bases at J, with 15 bases in the middle. Germline-derived CDR1 and CDR2 are KGHSH and LQKENI. The CDR3 is made up of 17 amino acids. The DNA for the CDR3 is TGTGCCAGCTCCCCGACTGGAACTAGCTCCTATAATTCACCCCTCCACTTT. Translated, it gives CASSPTGTSSYNSPLHF.

V and J are TRBV23-1 and TRBJ2-7, with a possible D match to TRBD1 (6 bases). TRBV23-1 carries the ORF label, with uncertain function. Trimming took 2 bases from V and 2 from J, leaving 16 bases between them. This CDR3 spans 16 amino acids. Here the CDR3 reads CASSQIGQGGPYEQYF. In DNA form, the CDR3 reads TGCGCCAGCAGTCAAATCGGTCAAGGGGGACCCTACGAGCAGTACTTC.